There are a few counts of the clone carrying this T cell receptor beta chain. The data stem from a study of blood T cell repertoires in COVID-19. Across the whole study: Whether acute or convalescent, the COVID-19 samples came from the United States, Italy and Spain.

Self-reported history from a screening survey and questionnaire set each donor's cohort. What the recovered Cohort 3 donors had was two negative PCRs, clearance, or symptom resolution. V lost 4 bases and J lost 13; bases outside the gene matches: 13. Germline-derived CDR1 and CDR2 are SGHKS and YYEKEE (reference sequence). The CDR3 has 14 residues. The repertoire was sequenced with immunoSEQ multiplex PCR; TCRdb's copy has only in-frame clones and lacks some. The sample holds 150,000 or so clones, roughly 84% seen once. The TCR originated in a woman in her forties or fifties who had recovered from COVID-19. V and J are TRBV5-5 and TRBJ2-2, with 7 nucleotides matching TRBD1. Sequencing was done on a sample of PBMCs or T cells enriched from blood (not recorded which). CDR3 in amino acids: CASSHDNDRDGLFF. CDR3 bases: TGTGCCAGCAGCCATGATAACGACAGGGACGGGCTGTTTTTT.